This T cell receptor (beta chain) was captured in a study of CXCR3-negative and CXCR3-positive naive CD8 T cells. Study-level points and caveats: Fresh PBMCs went into most assays, and CXCR3 expression partly declined after cryopreservation. Diversity proved comparably high across both naive subsets and much lower in memory CD8+ cells. The study found more hydrophobic TRB CDR3s in CXCR3-positive naive cells than in CXCR3-negative naive cells.

Naive CD8+ T cells displayed a CD45RO-CCR7+CD27+CD95- phenotype. Through 5' RACE with UMI labels, the TRB cDNA libraries were prepared. TCRdb re-analyzed the 5' RACE reads; it lists each CDR3 protein once, without DNA. Recorded here are 75,000 to 95,000 distinct CDR3 sequences; the top ten clones represent less than 1.1%. Turning to this clonotype: Its antigen is still unknown.

CDR3 length: 12 amino acids. Germline-derived CDR1 and CDR2 are DFQATT and SNEGSKA (reference sequence). This chain links TRBV20-1 with TRBJ2-1; TCRdb designates TRBD1, a call that cannot be tested without DNA. The receptor comes from a human donor in good health. Some clones in this sample may be carry-over from other donors' samples. Sequenced material: naive CXCR3- CD8+ T cells from blood. The subset denotes: CD45RO-CCR7+CD27+CD95- naive CD8+ T cells lacking CXCR3 (TNR3-). This CDR3 reads CSARAGLGEQFF.